The 32 T cell receptor beta chains in this list originate from one sample, sequenced in a study of blood T cell repertoires in COVID-19. This table comes from immunoSEQ multiplex PCR, and its TCRdb copy is limited to in-frame clones, with some not included. The table lists about 200,000 clones, roughly 85% of them singletons. Input material: peripheral blood. The receptors here all came from a man aged 60 to 75 with acute or convalescent COVID-19.

The chain joins TRBV12-3 or TRBV12-4 to TRBJ1-2, with D hard to call. The CDR3 is 12 amino acids. The V and J ends lost 3 bases and 8 bases respectively, with 10 bases between them. The DNA for the CDR3 is TGTGCCAGCAGTTTCCCCCCAGGCGGCTACACCTTC. Its translation: CASSFPPGGYTF.

For this clone: At one end the junction does not follow the germline gene, possibly because of a read error. This rearrangement joins TRBV5-6 to TRBJ1-1, with TRBD1 identical over 7 bases. The CDR3 totals 15 residues. Germline CDR1 and CDR2: SGHDT and YYEEEE. The CDR3 nucleotides are TGTGCCAGCACCTTGGAGGGGGCGTTTTCCACTGAAGCTTTCTTT. The encoded protein is CASTLEGAFSTEAFF.

The chain combines TRBV3-1 (or the pseudogene TRBV3-2) with TRBJ1-1; D remains unclear. The CDR3 sequence is 13 residues long. Germline CDR1 reads LGHDT; CDR2 reads YNNKEL (reference sequence). Trimming pared 7 bases from V and 1 base from J, leaving 10 bases between. The CDR3, as DNA: TGTGCCAGCACCAGGTTGGAGAACACTGAAGCTTTCTTT. Translation gives CASTRLENTEAFF.

The chain combines TRBV27 with TRBJ1-4; D gene unclear. Germline CDR1 is MNHEY and CDR2 is SMNVEV (reference sequence). The CDR3 has 17 amino acids. Trimming left V 0 bases short and J 0 bases short, with 11 bases between. This CDR3 reads CASSLSVRRATNEKLFF. CDR3 coding DNA: TGTGCCAGCAGTTTATCGGTCAGACGGGCAACTAATGAAAAACTGTTTTTT.

The chain carries TRBV29-1 and TRBJ2-1; 7 nucleotides agree with TRBD2. J was trimmed by 5 bases and V by 7 bases; bases with no gene match: 14. CDR1 is SQVTM and CDR2 is ANQGSEA in the germline V gene. The CDR3 consists of 15 residues. The chain's CDR3 is CSAKKVSGVNNEQFF. The CDR3 bases are TGCAGCGCCAAGAAAGTAAGCGGGGTAAACAATGAGCAGTTCTTC.

The chain employs TRBV27 and TRBJ1-1; possibly TRBD1 for D (6 bases). Germline CDR1 is MNHEY and CDR2 is SMNVEV (reference sequence). The CDR3 contains 13 residues. The ends were cut back, 6 bases at V and 1 base at J, with 9 bases in the middle. CDR3 region: CASRPTGNTEAFF. The CDR3 DNA is TGTGCCAGCAGACCGACAGGGAACACTGAAGCTTTCTTT.

The CDR3 sequence is CASTLLGVGGRGGYTF. DNA of the CDR3: TGTGCCAGCACCCTCCTGGGGGTCGGGGGTCGGGGTGGCTACACCTTC. V usage is TRBV27 and J usage is TRBJ1-2; tentative D call: TRBD1 (5 bases). The V and J ends lost 7 bases and 7 bases respectively, with 25 bases between them. Germline CDR1 reads MNHEY; CDR2 reads SMNVEV (reference sequence). CDR3 length: 16 residues.

This chain uses TRBV15 with TRBJ2-5, with D perhaps matching TRBD2 (6 bases). This CDR3 region has 14 residues. Germline V lookup: CDR1 LNHNV, CDR2 YYDKDF (reference sequence). Trimming cost V 0 bases and J 5 bases, with 10 bases left between them. The CDR3 loop reads CATSRDRLGETQYF. DNA of the CDR3: TGTGCCACCAGCAGAGATAGACTAGGGGAGACCCAGTACTTC. Combining the CDR3 with reference TRBV15 and TRBJ2-5 gives the whole variable domain DAMVIQNPRYQVTQFGKPVTLSCSQTLNHNVMYWYQQKSSQAPKLLFHYYDKDFNNEADTPDNFQSRRPNTSFCFLDIRSPGLGDTAMYLCATSRDRLGETQYFGPGTRLLVL.

J is TRBJ1-1 and V is TRBV18; 7 bases align to TRBD1. V shed 5 bases, J shed 1 base, and the junction held 7 bases outside the gene matches. Per germline, CDR1 KGHSH and CDR2 LQKENI. The CDR3 has 15 amino acids. The chain's CDR3 is CASSSIGQANTEAFF. The CDR3 nucleotides read TGTGCCAGCTCATCAATAGGACAGGCGAACACTGAAGCTTTCTTT.

The CDR3 here is CASSPPYGTGANVLTF. CDR3 DNA sequence: TGTGCCAGCTCACCACCTTACGGGACTGGGGCCAACGTCCTGACTTTC. The J gene is TRBJ2-6, the V gene TRBV18, with a tentative D call TRBD2 (5 bases). Trimming left V 0 bases short and J 2 bases short, with 8 bases between. Germline CDR1 reads KGHSH; CDR2 reads LQKENI. The CDR3 covers 16 residues.

The J gene is TRBJ1-1, the V gene TRBV27; 7 nucleotides agree with TRBD1. Germline V lookup: CDR1 MNHEY, CDR2 SMNVEV (reference sequence). V was clipped by 7 bases and J by 0 bases; unmatched bases: 8. CDR3 length: 15 amino acids. Here the CDR3 reads CASKLTGVLNTEAFF. In DNA, the CDR3 is TGTGCCAGCAAGCTAACAGGGGTTTTGAACACTGAAGCTTTCTTT.

This chain connects TRBV5-1 to TRBJ2-1; 10 nucleotides align to TRBD2. Germline lookup yields CDR1 SGHRS and CDR2 YFSETQ. V dropped 4 bases and J dropped 5; count of bases not matched to a gene: 12. This CDR3 is built from 17 residues. The CDR3 reads CASSLGDGTSANNEQFF. The CDR3 DNA follows: TGCGCCAGCAGCCTGGGGGACGGGACTAGCGCAAACAATGAGCAGTTCTTC.

The chain is built from TRBV7-2 and TRBJ2-7; 8 nucleotides align to TRBD1. The V gene end was trimmed by 4 bases and the J gene end by 3 bases; junction bases not matched to a gene: 5. Germline CDR1 reads SGHTA; CDR2 reads FQGNSA. This CDR3 comprises 14 residues. Written as DNA, the CDR3 is TGTGCCAGCAGCTCCCGGACAGGGTACTACGAGCAGTACTTC. It yields the protein CASSSRTGYYEQYF.

The gene calls are TRBV6-1 and TRBJ2-7; TRBD2 agrees at 9 bases. The V gene's germline CDR1 is MNHNS and CDR2 SASEGT. J gave up 4 bases and V 3 bases, and 7 bases lay outside the gene matches. CDR3 length: 15 amino acids. CDR3 nucleotides: TGTGCCAGCAGTGATCCCAGCGGGAGGTCGTACGAGCAGTACTTC. Residues: CASSDPSGRSYEQYF.

A few counts support this clone. V is TRBV7-2 and J is TRBJ2-2; 11 positions match TRBD2. From germline, CDR1 is SGHTA and CDR2 FQGNSA. The CDR3 covers 17 residues. The trim removed 5 bases at V and 7 bases at J, leaving 12 bases unmatched. CDR3 bases: TGTGCCAGCAGCCCTCGCTATAGCGGGAGGGCCGGCGGGGAGCTGTTTTTT. It yields the protein CASSPRYSGRAGGELFF.

The V gene is TRBV6-6, the J gene TRBJ2-1, with D perhaps matching TRBD2 (6 bases). CDR1 and CDR2 (germline): MNHNY, SVGAGI (reference sequence). The CDR3 has 12 residues. V was shortened by 6 bases and J by 6 bases, with 9 bases between the two germline ends. CDR3 bases: TGTGCCAGCAGAACTAGCAGCAATGAGCAGTTCTTC. As protein: CASRTSSNEQFF.

The V gene is TRBV10-3, the J gene TRBJ2-3; 10 bases align to TRBD2. CDR3 length equals 14 residues. V lost 4 bases to trimming and J lost 4 bases; unmatched junction nucleotides: 2. Per the germline V gene, CDR1 is ENHRY and CDR2 is SYGVKD. CDR3 sequence (DNA): TGTGCCATCAGTGCTAGCGGGAGAGCAGATACGCAGTATTTT. Amino acids: CAISASGRADTQYF.

This clone was counted between two and nine times. V and J are TRBV7-8 and TRBJ1-5; D gene uncertain. V was clipped by 3 bases and J by 6 bases, with 6 bases between them. Germline V gives CDR1 SGHVS, CDR2 FQNEAQ. The CDR3 runs to 12 residues. The CDR3 sequence: CASSLSIQPQHF. Written as DNA, the CDR3 is TGTGCCAGCAGCTTGTCCATTCAGCCCCAGCATTTT.

The chain has TRBV7-2 and TRBJ2-2; 7 positions match TRBD1. The CDR3 spans 15 residues. After removal of 6 bases from V and 1 base from J, the junction contained 5 bases not matched to a gene. The germline V gene encodes CDR1 SGHTA and CDR2 FQGNSA. CDR3 nucleotides: TGTGCCAGCAGGCCCGGGACAGAGAACACCGGGGAGCTGTTTTTT. Protein product: CASRPGTENTGELFF.

J is TRBJ1-3 and V is TRBV6-5; D is ambiguous. Trimming stripped 8 bases from V and 0 bases from J, with 11 bases between. The length of the CDR3 is 14 residues. Germline lookup yields CDR1 MNHEY and CDR2 SVGAGI. This CDR3 is CASLSITSGNTIYF. CDR3 DNA: TGTGCCAGCCTTAGTATTACCTCTGGAAACACCATATATTTT.

A note on this clone: The sample carries other DNA sequences with the same CDR3. J is TRBJ1-1 and V is TRBV3-1 (or the pseudogene TRBV3-2); D not certain. Germline-derived CDR1 and CDR2 are LGHDT and YNNKEL (reference sequence). Trimming removed 1 base from V and 5 bases from J, with 5 bases in between. The CDR3 contains 12 residues. In DNA form, the CDR3 reads TGTGCCAGCAGCCAAGCCCGGACTGAAGCTTTCTTT. It encodes CASSQARTEAFF.

This chain uses TRBV5-5 with TRBJ1-6, with a possible D match to TRBD1 (6 bases). This CDR3 has 15 residues. Germline loops: CDR1 SGHKS, CDR2 YYEKEE (reference sequence). V lost 1 base to trimming and J lost 5 bases, with 10 bases between them. The CDR3 nucleotides read TGTGCCAGCAGCTTGTTAGGGGGGGATAATTCACCCCTCCACTTT. Its translation: CASSLLGGDNSPLHF.

The rearrangement joins TRBV28 to TRBJ1-2, with 7 bases lining up with TRBD1. The trim removed 6 bases at V and 5 bases at J, leaving 3 bases unmatched. The CDR3 runs to 12 residues. The germline V gene encodes CDR1 MDHEN and CDR2 SYDVKM. CDR3 region: CASRSGGYGYTF. The CDR3 coding sequence is TGTGCCAGCAGATCAGGGGGTTATGGCTACACCTTC.

This clone was recorded once. This rearrangement joins TRBV6-2 or TRBV6-3 to TRBJ2-7, with TRBD2 identical over 7 bases. The germline gives CDR1 MNHEY, CDR2 SVGEGT. This CDR3 comprises 14 residues. V dropped 3 bases and J dropped 6; count of bases not matched to a gene: 8. The CDR3 loop is CASSYVYGGSEQYF. The CDR3 nucleotides are TGTGCCAGCAGTTATGTCTACGGGGGGAGCGAGCAGTACTTC.

The chain employs TRBV7-2 and TRBJ2-2, with 11 positions matching TRBD2. This CDR3 region has 14 residues. Germline CDR1 reads SGHTA; CDR2 reads FQGNSA. V shed 7 bases, J shed 4 bases, and the junction held 2 bases outside the gene matches. The CDR3 DNA reads as TGTGCCAGCATCCTAGCGGGAGGCACCGGGGAGCTGTTTTTT. It translates to CASILAGGTGELFF.

The chain has TRBV10-2 and TRBJ1-4; perhaps TRBD1 as D (5 bases). The germline V gene has CDR1 WSHSY and CDR2 SAAADI. The CDR3 loop spans 15 amino acids. V lost 4 bases and J lost 8, with 17 bases in between. The CDR3 here is CASSGGRGRGEKLFF. For the CDR3, the DNA is TGCGCCAGCAGTGGAGGCCGGGGACGGGGGGAAAAACTGTTTTTT.

This clone was seen once. This chain links TRBV18 with TRBJ2-7; 10 positions match TRBD1. CDR3 length: 13 amino acids. V shed 3 bases and J 5 bases; nucleotides not matched to a gene: 1. Germline CDR1 reads KGHSH; CDR2 reads LQKENI. CDR3 amino acids: CASSPGQGNEQYF. The CDR3 DNA reads as TGTGCCAGCTCACCGGGACAGGGGAACGAGCAGTACTTC.

The chain is built from TRBV10-1 and TRBJ2-7; the match to TRBD1 covers 7 bases. CDR1 WNHNN and CDR2 SYGVQD come from the germline V gene (reference sequence). The CDR3 loop spans 15 amino acids. Trimming took 1 base from V and 0 from J; bases not matched to a gene: 3. The CDR3 DNA follows: TGCGCCAGCAGTGAGTTAGGGGGCTTCTCCTACGAGCAGTACTTC. This gives the protein CASSELGGFSYEQYF.

The genes are TRBV5-5 and TRBJ2-7; TRBD2 matches 10 bases. The CDR3 contains 15 residues. J gave up 6 bases and V 0 bases, and 6 bases lay outside the gene matches. CDR1 SGHKS and CDR2 YYEKEE come from the germline V gene (reference sequence). CDR3 in DNA: TGTGCCAGCAGCTTGGGAGCTAGCGGGAGTTCCGAGCAGTACTTC. It is translated as CASSLGASGSSEQYF. The full variable domain, rest sourced from reference TRBV5-5 and TRBJ2-7, is DAGVTQSPTHLIKTRGQQVTLRCSPISGHKSVSWYQQVLGQGPQFIFQYYEKEERGRGNFPDRFSARQFPNYSSELNVNALLLGDSALYLCASSLGASGSSEQYFGPGTRLTVT.

The chain has TRBV7-9 and TRBJ1-2, with a possible D match to TRBD1 (6 bases). The CDR3 is made up of 13 amino acids. V was clipped by 1 base and J by 8 bases, with 11 bases between them. Germline V lookup: CDR1 SEHNR, CDR2 FQNEAQ (reference sequence). CDR3 amino acids: CASSLGRGDGYTF. In DNA, the CDR3 is TGTGCCAGCAGCTTAGGCAGGGGAGACGGCTACACCTTC.

The chain links TRBV5-1 to TRBJ2-5; the match to TRBD1 covers 9 bases. V was clipped by 7 bases and J by 1 base; unmatched bases: 8. This CDR3 has 15 residues. Per the germline V gene, CDR1 is SGHRS and CDR2 is YFSETQ. The CDR3, as DNA: TGCGCCAGCGCCCGGGACAGGGTTACCCAAGAGACCCAGTACTTC. Protein product: CASARDRVTQETQYF.

CDR3: CASSQGINREAFF. CDR3 bases: TGCGCCAGCAGCCAAGGAATAAACAGGGAAGCTTTCTTT. This chain links TRBV4-1 with TRBJ1-1, with D possibly being TRBD1 (5 bases). This CDR3 is 13 amino acids long. Germline CDR1 is MGHRA and CDR2 is YSYEKL. V lost 1 base and J 8 bases, leaving 11 bases between the germline ends.